This TCR beta chain was found in a study of blood T cell repertoires in COVID-19. Across the whole study: COVID-19 samples from acute and convalescent phases originated in the United States, Italy and Spain. PBMCs, B-cell-depleted T cells, or T cells provided the cDNA or gDNA that made up the material.

Followed longitudinally, the Seattle patients had been enrolled during active infection. Under the authors' procedure: Reference gene primer amplification yielded estimated nucleated cell counts. The protocol was immunoSEQ multiplex PCR, while the TCRdb copy is restricted to in-frame clones and leaves out a portion. V and J calls and clone size are those listed in that table; D and trimming were worked out from the DNA. The sample contains about 210,000 clones, 65% to 90% of which appear only once. The clonotype originates from a woman in her 70s with COVID-19, enrolled during active disease. Sequencing was performed on peripheral blood.

The CDR3 protein is CASSAGTGGIYEQYF. Written as DNA, the CDR3 is TGTGCCAGCAGCGCCGGGACAGGGGGCATCTACGAGCAGTACTTC. The chain links TRBV9 to TRBJ2-7, with TRBD1 identical over 12 bases. Trimming removed 3 bases from V and 3 bases from J; junction bases left unmatched: 4. The CDR3 is 15 residues long. Germline CDR1 SGDLS, CDR2 YYNGEE.